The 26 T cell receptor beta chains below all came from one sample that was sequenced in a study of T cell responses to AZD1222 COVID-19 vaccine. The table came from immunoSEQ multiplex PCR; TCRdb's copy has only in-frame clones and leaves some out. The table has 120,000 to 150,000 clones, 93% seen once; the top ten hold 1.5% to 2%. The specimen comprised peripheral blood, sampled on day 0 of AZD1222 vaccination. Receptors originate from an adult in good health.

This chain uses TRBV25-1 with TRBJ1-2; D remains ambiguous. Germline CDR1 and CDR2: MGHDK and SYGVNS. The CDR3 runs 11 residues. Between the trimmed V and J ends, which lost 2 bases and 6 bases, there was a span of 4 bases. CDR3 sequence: CASSERHGYTF. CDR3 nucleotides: TGTGCCAGCAGTGAACGCCATGGCTACACCTTC.

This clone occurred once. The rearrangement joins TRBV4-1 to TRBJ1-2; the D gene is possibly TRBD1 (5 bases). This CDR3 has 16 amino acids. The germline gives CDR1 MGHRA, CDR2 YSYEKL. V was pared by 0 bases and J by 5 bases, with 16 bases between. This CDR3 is CASSQEGTPRYYGYTF. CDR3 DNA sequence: TGCGCCAGCAGCCAAGAGGGGACCCCCCGGTATTATGGCTACACCTTC.

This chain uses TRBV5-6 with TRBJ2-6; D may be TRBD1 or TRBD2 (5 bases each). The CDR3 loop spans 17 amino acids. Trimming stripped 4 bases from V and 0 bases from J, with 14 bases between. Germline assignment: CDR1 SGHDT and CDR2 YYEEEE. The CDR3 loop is CASSPGQPSSGANVLTF. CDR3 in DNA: TGTGCCAGCAGCCCGGGGCAACCCAGCTCTGGGGCCAACGTCCTGACTTTC.

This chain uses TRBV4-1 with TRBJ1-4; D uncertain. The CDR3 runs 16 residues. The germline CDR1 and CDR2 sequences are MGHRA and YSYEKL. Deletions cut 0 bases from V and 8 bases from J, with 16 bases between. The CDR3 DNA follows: TGCGCCAGCAGCCAAGATGGTAAACCGACGGGCGAAAAACTGTTTTTT. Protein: CASSQDGKPTGEKLFF.

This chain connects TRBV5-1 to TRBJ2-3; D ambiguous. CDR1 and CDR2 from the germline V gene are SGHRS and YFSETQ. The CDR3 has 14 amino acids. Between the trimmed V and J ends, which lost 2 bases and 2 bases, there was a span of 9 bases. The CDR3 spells CASSLMGFTDTQYF. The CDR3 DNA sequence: TGCGCCAGCAGCTTAATGGGGTTCACAGATACGCAGTATTTT. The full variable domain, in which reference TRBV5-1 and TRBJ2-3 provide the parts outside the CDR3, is KAGVTQTPRYLIKTRGQQVTLSCSPISGHRSVSWYQQTPGQGLQFLFEYFSETQRNKGNFPGRFSGRQFSNSRSEMNVSTLELGDSALYLCASSLMGFTDTQYFGPGTRLTVL.

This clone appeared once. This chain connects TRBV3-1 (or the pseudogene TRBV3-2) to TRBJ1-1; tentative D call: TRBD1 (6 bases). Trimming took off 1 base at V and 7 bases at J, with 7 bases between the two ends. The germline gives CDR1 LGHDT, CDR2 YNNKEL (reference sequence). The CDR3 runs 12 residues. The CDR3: CASSQAQGEAFF. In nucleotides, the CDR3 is TGTGCCAGCAGCCAAGCACAGGGTGAAGCTTTCTTT.

The DNA for the CDR3 is TGTGCCAGCAGCGGGGACTATGGCTACACCTTC. It specifies CASSGDYGYTF. The chain has TRBV7-8 and TRBJ1-2; D gene ambiguous. CDR1 is SGHVS, CDR2 FQNEAQ, per germline. The CDR3 sequence is 11 residues long. Trimming left V 5 bases short and J 3 bases short, with 4 bases between.

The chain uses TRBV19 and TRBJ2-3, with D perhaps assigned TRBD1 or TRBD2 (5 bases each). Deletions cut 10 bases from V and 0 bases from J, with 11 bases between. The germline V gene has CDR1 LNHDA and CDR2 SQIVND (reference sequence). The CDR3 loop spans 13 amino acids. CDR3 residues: CATWDPSTDTQYF. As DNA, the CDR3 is TGTGCCACCTGGGACCCGAGCACAGATACGCAGTATTTT. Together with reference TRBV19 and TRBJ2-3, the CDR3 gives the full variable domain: DGGITQSPKYLFRKEGQNVTLSCEQNLNHDAMYWYRQDPGQGLRLIYYSQIVNDFQKGDIAEGYSVSREKKESFPLTVTSAQKNPTAFYLCATWDPSTDTQYFGPGTRLTVL.

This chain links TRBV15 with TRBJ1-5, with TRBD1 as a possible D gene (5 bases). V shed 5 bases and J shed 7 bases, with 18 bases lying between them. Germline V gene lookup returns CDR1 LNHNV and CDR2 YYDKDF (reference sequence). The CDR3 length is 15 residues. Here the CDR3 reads CATSRSGAFGQPQHF. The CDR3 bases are TGTGCCACCAGCCGCAGTGGGGCATTTGGACAGCCCCAGCATTTT.

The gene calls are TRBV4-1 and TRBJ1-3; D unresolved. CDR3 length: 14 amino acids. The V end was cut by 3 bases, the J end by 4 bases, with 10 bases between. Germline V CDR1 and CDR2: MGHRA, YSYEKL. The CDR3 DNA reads TGCGCCAGCAGCCAGAGGTCTCTGGGAAACACCATATATTTT. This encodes CASSQRSLGNTIYF.

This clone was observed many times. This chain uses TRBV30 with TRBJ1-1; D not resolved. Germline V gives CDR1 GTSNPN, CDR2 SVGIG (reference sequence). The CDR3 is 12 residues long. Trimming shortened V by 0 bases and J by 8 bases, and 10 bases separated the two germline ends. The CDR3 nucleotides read TGTGCCTGGAGTGTACTGGGAGTGGAAGCTTTCTTT. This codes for CAWSVLGVEAFF.

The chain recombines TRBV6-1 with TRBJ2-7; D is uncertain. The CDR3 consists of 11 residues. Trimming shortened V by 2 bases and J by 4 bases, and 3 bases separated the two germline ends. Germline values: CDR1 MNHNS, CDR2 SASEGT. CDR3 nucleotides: TGTGCCAGCAGTGAATTTTACGAGCAGTACTTC. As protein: CASSEFYEQYF.

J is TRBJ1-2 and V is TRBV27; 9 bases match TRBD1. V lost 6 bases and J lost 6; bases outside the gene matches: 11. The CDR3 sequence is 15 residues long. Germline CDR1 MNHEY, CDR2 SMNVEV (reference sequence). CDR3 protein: CASSLTRTGDHGYTF. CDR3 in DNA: TGTGCCAGCAGCCTCACCCGGACAGGGGACCATGGCTACACCTTC.

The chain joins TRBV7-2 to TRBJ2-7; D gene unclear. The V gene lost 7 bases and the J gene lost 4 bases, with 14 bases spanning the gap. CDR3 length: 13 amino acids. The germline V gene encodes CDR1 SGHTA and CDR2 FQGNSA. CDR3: CASTKRRSYEQYF. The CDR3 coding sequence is TGTGCCAGCACCAAGAGGCGGTCTTACGAGCAGTACTTC.

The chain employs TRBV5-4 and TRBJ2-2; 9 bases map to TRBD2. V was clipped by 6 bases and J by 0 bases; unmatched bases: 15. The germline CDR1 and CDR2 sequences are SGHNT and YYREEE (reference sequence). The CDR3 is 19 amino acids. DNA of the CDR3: TGTGCCAGCACCCCCGGCAGGCCTAGCGGGACACCGAACACCGGGGAGCTGTTTTTT. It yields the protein CASTPGRPSGTPNTGELFF.

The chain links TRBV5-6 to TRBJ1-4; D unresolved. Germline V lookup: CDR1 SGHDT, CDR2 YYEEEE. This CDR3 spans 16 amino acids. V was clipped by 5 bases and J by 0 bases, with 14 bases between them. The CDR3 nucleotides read TGTGCCAGCAGTTTCCGGACCGGTGCAACTAATGAAAAACTGTTTTTT. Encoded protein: CASSFRTGATNEKLFF. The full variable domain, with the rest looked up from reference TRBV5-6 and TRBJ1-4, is DAGVTQSPTHLIKTRGQQVTLRCSPKSGHDTVSWYQQALGQGPQFIFQYYEEEERQRGNFPDRFSGHQFPNYSSELNVNALLLGDSALYLCASSFRTGATNEKLFFGSGTQLSVL.

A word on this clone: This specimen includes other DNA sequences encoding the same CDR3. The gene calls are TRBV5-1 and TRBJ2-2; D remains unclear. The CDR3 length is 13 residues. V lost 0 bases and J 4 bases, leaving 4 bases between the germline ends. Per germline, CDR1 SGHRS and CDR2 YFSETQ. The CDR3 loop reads CASSLVVTGELFF. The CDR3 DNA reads TGCGCCAGCAGCTTGGTCGTCACCGGGGAGCTGTTTTTT.

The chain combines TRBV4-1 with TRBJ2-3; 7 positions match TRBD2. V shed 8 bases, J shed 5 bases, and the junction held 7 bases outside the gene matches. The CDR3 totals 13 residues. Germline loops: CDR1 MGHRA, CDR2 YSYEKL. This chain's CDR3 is CASGAGRGDTQYF. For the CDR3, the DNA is TGCGCCAGCGGAGCGGGAAGGGGAGATACGCAGTATTTT.

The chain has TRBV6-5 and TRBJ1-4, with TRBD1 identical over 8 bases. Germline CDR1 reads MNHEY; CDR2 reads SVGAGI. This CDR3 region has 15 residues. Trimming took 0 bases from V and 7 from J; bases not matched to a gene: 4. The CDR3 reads CASSYSTGAGEKLFF. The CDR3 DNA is TGTGCCAGCAGTTACTCGACAGGGGCGGGTGAAAAACTGTTTTTT.

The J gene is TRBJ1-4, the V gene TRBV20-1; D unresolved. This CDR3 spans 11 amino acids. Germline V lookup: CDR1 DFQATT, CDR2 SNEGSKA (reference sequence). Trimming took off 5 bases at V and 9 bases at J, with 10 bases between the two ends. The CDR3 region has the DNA TGCAGTGCTTTTCAACAGAAAAAACTGTTTTTT. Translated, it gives CSAFQQKKLFF.

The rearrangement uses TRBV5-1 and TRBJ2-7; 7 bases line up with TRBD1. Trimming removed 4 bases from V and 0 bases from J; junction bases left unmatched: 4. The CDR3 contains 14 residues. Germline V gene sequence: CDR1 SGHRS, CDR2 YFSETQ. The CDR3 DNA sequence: TGCGCCAGCAGCGGCGACAGGGCCTCCTACGAGCAGTACTTC. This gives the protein CASSGDRASYEQYF.

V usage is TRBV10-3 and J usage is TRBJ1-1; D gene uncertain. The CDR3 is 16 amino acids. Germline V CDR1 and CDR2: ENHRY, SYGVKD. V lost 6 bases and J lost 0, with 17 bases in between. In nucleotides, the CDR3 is TGTGCCATCAGCGCTGCGCCCCGGGGAGTGAACACTGAAGCTTTCTTT. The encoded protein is CAISAAPRGVNTEAFF.

The CDR3 DNA reads as TGTGCCAGCTCACCCCCGGGACAGGGGAGGGTCAATCAGCCCCAGCATTTT. It is translated as CASSPPGQGRVNQPQHF. V and J are TRBV18 and TRBJ1-5; TRBD1 matches at 10 bases. J lost 3 bases, V lost 3 bases, and 8 bases had no gene match. This CDR3 contains 17 residues. Germline CDR1 and CDR2: KGHSH and LQKENI. The variable domain in full, completed from reference TRBV18 and TRBJ1-5, reads NAGVMQNPRHLVRRRGQEARLRCSPMKGHSHVYWYRQLPEEGLKFMVYLQKENIIDESGMPKERFSAEFPKEGPSILRIQQVVRGDSAAYFCASSPPGQGRVNQPQHFGDGTRLSIL.

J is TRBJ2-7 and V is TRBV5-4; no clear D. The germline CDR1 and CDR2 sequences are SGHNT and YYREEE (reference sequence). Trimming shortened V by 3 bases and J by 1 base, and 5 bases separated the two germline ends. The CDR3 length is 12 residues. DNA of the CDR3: TGTGCCAGCAGCTCCGGATCCTACGAGCAGTACTTC. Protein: CASSSGSYEQYF.

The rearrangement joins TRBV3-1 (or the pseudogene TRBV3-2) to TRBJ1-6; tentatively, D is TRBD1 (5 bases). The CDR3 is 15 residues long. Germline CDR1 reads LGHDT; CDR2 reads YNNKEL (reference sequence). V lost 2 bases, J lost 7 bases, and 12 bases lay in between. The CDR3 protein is CASSQSGTPNSPLHF. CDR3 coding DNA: TGTGCCAGCAGCCAATCCGGGACGCCCAATTCACCCCTCCACTTT.

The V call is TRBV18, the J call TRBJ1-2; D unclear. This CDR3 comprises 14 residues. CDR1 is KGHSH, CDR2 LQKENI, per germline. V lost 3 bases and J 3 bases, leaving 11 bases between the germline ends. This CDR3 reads CASSPGLGDYGYTF. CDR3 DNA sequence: TGTGCCAGCTCACCTGGTCTCGGGGACTATGGCTACACCTTC.